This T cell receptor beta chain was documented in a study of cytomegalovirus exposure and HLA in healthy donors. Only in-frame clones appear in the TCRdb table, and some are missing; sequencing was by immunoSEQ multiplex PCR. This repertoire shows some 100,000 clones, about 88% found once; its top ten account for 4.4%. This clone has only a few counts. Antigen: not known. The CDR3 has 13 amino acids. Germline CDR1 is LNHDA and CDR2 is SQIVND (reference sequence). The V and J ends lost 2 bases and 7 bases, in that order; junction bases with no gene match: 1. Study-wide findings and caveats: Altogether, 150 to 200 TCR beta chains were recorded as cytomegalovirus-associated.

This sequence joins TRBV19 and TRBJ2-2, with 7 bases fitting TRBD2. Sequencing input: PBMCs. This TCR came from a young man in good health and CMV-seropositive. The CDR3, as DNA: TGTGCCAGTAGTATAAAGCGGGGCGGGGAGCTGTTTTTT. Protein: CASSIKRGGELFF. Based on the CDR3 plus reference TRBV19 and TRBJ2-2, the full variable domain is DGGITQSPKYLFRKEGQNVTLSCEQNLNHDAMYWYRQDPGQGLRLIYYSQIVNDFQKGDIAEGYSVSREKKESFPLTVTSAQKNPTAFYLCASSIKRGGELFFGEGSRLTVL.